This TCR beta chain was documented in a study of identical twins. General observations from the study: The authors drew conclusions from cross-sectional statistical analysis rather than following the same donors. Alpha sequences that were out-of-frame and twin-shared showed an excess of low generation probability.

Template switching supplied a universal primer site; unique molecular identifiers were carried on the cDNA. TCRdb analysed the 5' RACE reads with MiXCR anew, one entry per CDR3 protein. Among 200,000 or so distinct CDR3 sequences listed, around 15% were seen once. J gave up 4 bases and V 0 bases, and 4 bases lay outside the gene matches. The CDR3 covers 17 residues. Looked up from germline, CDR1 is LGHNA and CDR2 is YSLEER. At least ten counts were recorded for this clonotype. Antigen specificity is unknown. The same specimen was also included in a second study, on T cells expressing NK-cell markers.

This sequence joins TRBV4-3 and TRBJ2-6, with 9 bases that match TRBD1. Sequences were obtained from CD8+ T cells sorted from blood. The clonotype was recovered from a woman between 18 and 30 years old in good health. CDR3 amino acids: CASSQEGQGTGANVLTF. CDR3 nucleotides: TGCGCCAGCAGCCAAGAGGGACAGGGAACCGGGGCCAACGTCCTGACTTTC.